One sample yielded the 27 T cell receptor beta chains listed below, sequenced in a study of blood T cell repertoires in COVID-19. Only in-frame clones appear in the TCRdb table, and some are missing; sequencing was by immunoSEQ multiplex PCR. The sample contains 250,000 to 300,000 clones, 89% of which appear only once. Sequenced input: PBMCs or T cells enriched from blood (not recorded which). The origin of the receptors is a woman between 40 and 55 years old who had recovered from COVID-19.

The CDR3 coding sequence is TGCGCCAGCAGCGGGGAGGGGAAGGGCTATGGCTACACCTTC. This gives the protein CASSGEGKGYGYTF. This chain uses TRBV5-1 with TRBJ1-2; D is perhaps TRBD1 (5 bases). This CDR3 is built from 14 residues. From germline, CDR1 is SGHRS and CDR2 YFSETQ. Trimming cost V 4 bases and J 4 bases, with 14 bases left between them. The complete variable domain, with remaining parts taken from reference TRBV5-1 and TRBJ1-2, reads KAGVTQTPRYLIKTRGQQVTLSCSPISGHRSVSWYQQTPGQGLQFLFEYFSETQRNKGNFPGRFSGRQFSNSRSEMNVSTLELGDSALYLCASSGEGKGYGYTFGSGTRLTVV.

The V gene is TRBV7-2, the J gene TRBJ1-2; the D gene is possibly TRBD1 (5 bases). Germline CDR1 reads SGHTA; CDR2 reads FQGNSA. This CDR3 comprises 15 residues. The V and J ends lost 5 bases and 7 bases respectively, with 20 bases between them. CDR3 DNA: TGTGCCAGCAGCCGGATCGGCGGGACGGGGGGTGGCTACACCTTC. Its translation is CASSRIGGTGGGYTF.

The chain joins TRBV30 to TRBJ1-1; D gene uncertain. Germline lookup yields CDR1 GTSNPN and CDR2 SVGIG (reference sequence). The CDR3 contains 14 residues. V gave up 1 base and J gave up 4 bases, with 13 bases separating them. This CDR3 reads CAWSGGGSVTEAFF. CDR3 sequence (DNA): TGTGCCTGGAGTGGTGGAGGGTCGGTCACTGAAGCTTTCTTT.

V is TRBV16 and J is TRBJ1-2; tentatively, D is TRBD1 (6 bases). Trimming took off 5 bases at V and 4 bases at J, with 14 bases between the two ends. Germline V gene lookup returns CDR1 KGHSY and CDR2 FQNENV. The CDR3 spans 14 residues. CDR3 in amino acids: CASSTRTAAYGYTF. The CDR3 DNA reads TGTGCCAGCAGCACCCGGACAGCCGCCTATGGCTACACCTTC.

The rearrangement links TRBV6-1 to TRBJ1-2; maybe TRBD1 (5 bases). Per germline, CDR1 MNHNS and CDR2 SASEGT. V was trimmed by 2 bases and J by 6 bases, leaving 19 bases between them. The CDR3 is 16 amino acids. CDR3 DNA: TGTGCCAGCAGTGAATACGGAGGGAAAACAGGAGATGGCTACACCTTC. Encoded protein: CASSEYGGKTGDGYTF.

The V call is TRBV5-5, the J call TRBJ2-4; 8 bases are a match to TRBD1. The trim removed 0 bases at V and 7 bases at J, leaving 6 bases unmatched. This CDR3 is 15 amino acids long. Germline V lookup: CDR1 SGHKS, CDR2 YYEKEE (reference sequence). The CDR3 DNA is TGTGCCAGCAGCTTGGGGGCGACAGGGGCGAACATTCAGTACTTC. This encodes CASSLGATGANIQYF.

The rearrangement joins TRBV5-1 to TRBJ2-1, with 9 bases that match TRBD2. J was trimmed by 5 bases and V by 5 bases; bases with no gene match: 5. Germline CDR1 is SGHRS and CDR2 is YFSETQ. The CDR3 contains 14 residues. The CDR3 loop reads CASRTGLADNEQFF. DNA for the CDR3: TGCGCCAGCAGGACGGGACTAGCCGACAATGAGCAGTTCTTC.

The chain recombines TRBV4-1 with TRBJ2-3, with 7 positions matching TRBD2. Per germline, CDR1 MGHRA and CDR2 YSYEKL. This CDR3 region has 15 residues. The V gene end was trimmed by 5 bases and the J gene end by 4 bases; junction bases not matched to a gene: 9. The CDR3 region is CASSDRTRVPDTQYF. The CDR3 coding sequence is TGCGCCAGCAGCGACCGGACTAGGGTCCCAGATACGCAGTATTTT.

The rearrangement links TRBV5-1 to TRBJ2-1; 11 nucleotides line up with TRBD2. Looked up from germline, CDR1 is SGHRS and CDR2 is YFSETQ. The CDR3 is made up of 18 amino acids. The J segment lost 4 bases and the V segment lost 2 bases, leaving 11 bases of the junction unmatched. The DNA of the CDR3 is TGCGCCAGCAGCTTCCCCGGGACTAGCGGAAAAGGATACAATGAGCAGTTCTTC. It encodes CASSFPGTSGKGYNEQFF.

The chain uses TRBV6-5 and TRBJ1-2; possibly TRBD1 for D (6 bases). The length of the CDR3 is 15 residues. Germline CDR1 is MNHEY and CDR2 is SVGAGI. Trimming cost V 0 bases and J 4 bases, with 12 bases left between them. As DNA, the CDR3 is TGTGCCAGCAGTTACTCGAACAGGGTGGGCTATGGCTACACCTTC. Amino acid sequence: CASSYSNRVGYGYTF.

The chain carries TRBV27 and TRBJ2-7, with 12 positions matching TRBD2. The CDR3 contains 16 residues. V was pared by 4 bases and J by 7 bases, with 11 bases of the junction left unmatched. Germline V gives CDR1 MNHEY, CDR2 SMNVEV (reference sequence). Here the CDR3 reads CASSSSPSGGAGEQYF. Here the CDR3 DNA reads TGTGCCAGCAGTTCGTCCCCTAGCGGGGGGGCCGGGGAGCAGTACTTC.

CDR3 DNA: TGTGCCAGCAGCCAAGGGACAGGGAACCTGCGCTACACCTTC. Protein product: CASSQGTGNLRYTF. The gene calls are TRBV3-1 (or the pseudogene TRBV3-2) and TRBJ1-2; TRBD1 agrees at 8 bases. Germline CDR1 reads LGHDT; CDR2 reads YNNKEL (reference sequence). V was clipped by 1 base and J by 9 bases; unmatched bases: 7. The CDR3 spans 14 residues.

The chain links TRBV19 to TRBJ1-2; TRBD1 aligns across 9 bases. This CDR3 has 14 amino acids. The V gene's germline CDR1 is LNHDA and CDR2 SQIVND (reference sequence). Trimming at V came to 5 bases and at J to 8 bases, leaving 9 bases not matched to a gene. The CDR3 DNA is TGTGCCAGTAGTCTGGGACAGGGTTTGCTGGGCTACACCTTC. Its translation is CASSLGQGLLGYTF.

J is TRBJ1-1 and V is TRBV3-1 (or the pseudogene TRBV3-2), with 7 positions matching TRBD1. The CDR3 loop spans 16 amino acids. Germline CDR1 reads LGHDT; CDR2 reads YNNKEL (reference sequence). V was clipped by 1 base and J by 0 bases; unmatched bases: 5. CDR3 loop: CASSQAKTGMNTEAFF. DNA of the CDR3: TGTGCCAGCAGCCAAGCCAAGACAGGGATGAACACTGAAGCTTTCTTT.

CDR3 residues: CASSGPRGREHYGYTF. DNA for the CDR3: TGTGCCAGCAGTGGGCCTAGAGGGCGAGAACACTATGGCTACACCTTC. V is TRBV6-1 and J is TRBJ1-2; D not resolved. Germline values: CDR1 MNHNS, CDR2 SASEGT. There are 16 residues in the CDR3. V gave up 4 bases and J gave up 3 bases, with 18 bases separating them.

This chain joins TRBV25-1 and TRBJ1-5; a weak D match, TRBD1 (6 bases). Per the germline V gene, CDR1 is MGHDK and CDR2 is SYGVNS. The V gene lost 1 base and the J gene lost 5 bases, with 9 bases spanning the gap. CDR3 size: 14 residues. In nucleotides, the CDR3 is TGTGCCAGCAGTGAATTTGAGGGGGATCAGCCCCAGCATTTT. It codes for CASSEFEGDQPQHF.

The J gene is TRBJ2-1, the V gene TRBV5-4, with TRBD2 matching over 11 bases. Germline loops: CDR1 SGHNT, CDR2 YYREEE (reference sequence). V shed 4 bases and J 6 bases; nucleotides not matched to a gene: 9. This CDR3 has 16 amino acids. CDR3 sequence: CASSQPPLAGGNEQFF. In nucleotides, the CDR3 is TGTGCCAGCAGCCAACCACCTCTAGCGGGAGGCAATGAGCAGTTCTTC.

Concerning this clone: Within the sample, other DNA sequences also encode this same CDR3. The J gene is TRBJ1-5, the V gene TRBV27; D gene uncertain. V shed 6 bases and J shed 0 bases, with 12 bases lying between them. The CDR3 consists of 15 residues. The germline V gene has CDR1 MNHEY and CDR2 SMNVEV (reference sequence). The CDR3 is CASSLGRYSNQPQHF. The CDR3 coding sequence is TGTGCCAGCAGCCTGGGCCGGTATAGCAATCAGCCCCAGCATTTT.

The chain links TRBV4-1 to TRBJ1-2; a possible D gene is TRBD1 (6 bases). Per the germline V gene, CDR1 is MGHRA and CDR2 is YSYEKL. V was clipped by 10 bases and J by 8 bases, with 23 bases between them. The CDR3 is made up of 14 amino acids. CDR3 region: CATRQSGGARGYTF. The CDR3 bases are TGCGCCACTCGTCAGAGTGGGGGCGCAAGGGGCTACACCTTC.

The chain uses TRBV6-5 and TRBJ1-1; no reliable D call. Trimming left V 5 bases short and J 0 bases short, with 13 bases between. This CDR3 is built from 15 residues. Per germline, CDR1 MNHEY and CDR2 SVGAGI. The CDR3 nucleotides are TGTGCCAGCAGTACATCAGGAGGAGTGAACACTGAAGCTTTCTTT. Its translation: CASSTSGGVNTEAFF.

The J gene is TRBJ2-3, the V gene TRBV4-3; 7 bases match TRBD2. The germline V gene encodes CDR1 LGHNA and CDR2 YSLEER. The CDR3 is made up of 16 amino acids. The V and J ends lost 0 bases and 2 bases, in that order; junction bases with no gene match: 5. The DNA for the CDR3 is TGCGCCAGCAGCCAAGAAGGCGGGGGATACACAGATACGCAGTATTTT. Its protein is CASSQEGGGYTDTQYF.

The rearrangement uses TRBV27 and TRBJ2-6, with 11 bases that match TRBD2. CDR3 length equals 17 residues. V dropped 5 bases and J dropped 2; count of bases not matched to a gene: 5. CDR1 is MNHEY and CDR2 is SMNVEV in the germline V gene (reference sequence). The CDR3: CASSPTSGGTGANVLTF. DNA for the CDR3: TGTGCCAGCAGTCCAACTAGCGGGGGAACTGGGGCCAACGTCCTGACTTTC. Full variable domain (outside the CDR3, taken from reference TRBV27 and TRBJ2-6): EAQVTQNPRYLITVTGKKLTVTCSQNMNHEYMSWYRQDPGLGLRQIYYSMNVEVTDKGDVPEGYKVSRKEKRNFPLILESPSPNQTSLYFCASSPTSGGTGANVLTFGAGSRLTVL.

This chain uses TRBV6-6 with TRBJ1-1, with D perhaps TRBD1 (6 bases). V was clipped by 2 bases and J by 5 bases, with 12 bases between them. The germline CDR1 and CDR2 sequences are MNHNY and SVGAGI (reference sequence). The CDR3 consists of 14 residues. The CDR3 DNA is TGTGCCAGCAGTTACAAGGGGGTTGAGACTGAAGCTTTCTTT. This sequence encodes CASSYKGVETEAFF.

The CDR3 is CASSLTAGSQETQYF. In DNA, the CDR3 is TGTGCCAGCAGCTTAACGGCGGGGAGCCAAGAGACCCAGTACTTC. The chain uses TRBV7-3 and TRBJ2-5; D possibly corresponds to TRBD2 (6 bases). Deletions cut 0 bases from V and 1 base from J, with 9 bases between. The germline CDR1 and CDR2 sequences are SGHTA and FQGTGA. The CDR3 is made up of 15 amino acids.

The chain carries TRBV3-1 (or the pseudogene TRBV3-2) and TRBJ1-2, with a possible D match to TRBD1 (6 bases). The germline V gene has CDR1 LGHDT and CDR2 YNNKEL (reference sequence). The CDR3 extends over 15 amino acids. Trimming removed 0 bases at V and 6 bases at J, with 14 bases between. The CDR3 nucleotides are TGTGCCAGCAGCCAAGAACCTCGCAGGGGTGATGGCTACACCTTC. Translating gives CASSQEPRRGDGYTF.

The V gene is TRBV27, the J gene TRBJ2-7; D perhaps matches TRBD1 (6 bases). The V gene's germline CDR1 is MNHEY and CDR2 SMNVEV (reference sequence). Trimming took 4 bases from V and 2 from J, leaving 9 bases between them. There are 13 residues in the CDR3. This CDR3 is CASSSTGTYEQYF. Written as DNA, the CDR3 is TGTGCCAGCAGTTCGACAGGTACCTACGAGCAGTACTTC.

The chain couples TRBV19 to TRBJ1-1; D gene ambiguous. Germline CDR1 LNHDA, CDR2 SQIVND (reference sequence). The CDR3 totals 14 residues. Trimming removed 5 bases from V and 4 bases from J, with 14 bases in between. Here the CDR3 DNA reads TGTGCCAGTAGTTTCCGAGGCCGAGTCACTGAAGCTTTCTTT. Translated: CASSFRGRVTEAFF.